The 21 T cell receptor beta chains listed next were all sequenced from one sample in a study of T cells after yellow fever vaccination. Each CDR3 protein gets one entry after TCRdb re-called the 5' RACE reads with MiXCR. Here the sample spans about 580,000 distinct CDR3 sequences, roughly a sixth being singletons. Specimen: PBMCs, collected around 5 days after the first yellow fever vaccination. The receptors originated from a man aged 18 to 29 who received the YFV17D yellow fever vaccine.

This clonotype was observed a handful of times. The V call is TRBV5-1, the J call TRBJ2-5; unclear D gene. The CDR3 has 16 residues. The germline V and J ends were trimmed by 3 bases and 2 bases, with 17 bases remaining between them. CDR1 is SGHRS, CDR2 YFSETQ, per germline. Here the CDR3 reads CASSWTGPVIQETQYF. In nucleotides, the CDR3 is TGCGCCAGCAGCTGGACCGGACCGGTTATACAAGAGACCCAGTACTTC.

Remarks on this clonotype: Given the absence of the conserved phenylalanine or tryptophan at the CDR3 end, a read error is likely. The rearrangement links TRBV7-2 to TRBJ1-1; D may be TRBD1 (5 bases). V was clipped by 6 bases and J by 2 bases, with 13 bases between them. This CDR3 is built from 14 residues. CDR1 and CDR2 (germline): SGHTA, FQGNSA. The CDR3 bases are TGTGCCAGCAGTTTATATGGACAAAACACTGAAGCTTTCTTG. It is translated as CASSLYGQNTEAFL.

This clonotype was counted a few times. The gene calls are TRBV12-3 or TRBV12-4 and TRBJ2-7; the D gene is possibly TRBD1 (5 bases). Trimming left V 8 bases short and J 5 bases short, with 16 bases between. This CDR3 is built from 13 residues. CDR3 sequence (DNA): TGTGCCAGCGCCTTACAGGTCTTCCACGAGCAGTACTTC. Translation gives CASALQVFHEQYF.

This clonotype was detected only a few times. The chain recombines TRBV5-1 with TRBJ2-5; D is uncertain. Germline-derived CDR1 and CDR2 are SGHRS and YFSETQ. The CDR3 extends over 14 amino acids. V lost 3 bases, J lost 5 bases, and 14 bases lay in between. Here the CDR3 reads CASSSLGVRETQYF. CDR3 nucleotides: TGCGCCAGCAGCTCCCTCGGCGTCCGGGAGACCCAGTACTTC.

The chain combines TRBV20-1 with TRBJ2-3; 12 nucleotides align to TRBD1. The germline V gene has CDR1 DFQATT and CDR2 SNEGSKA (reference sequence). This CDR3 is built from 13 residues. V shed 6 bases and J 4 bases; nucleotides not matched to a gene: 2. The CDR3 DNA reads TGCAGTGCCAGGGACAGGGGGCCAGATACGCAGTATTTT. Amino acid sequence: CSARDRGPDTQYF.

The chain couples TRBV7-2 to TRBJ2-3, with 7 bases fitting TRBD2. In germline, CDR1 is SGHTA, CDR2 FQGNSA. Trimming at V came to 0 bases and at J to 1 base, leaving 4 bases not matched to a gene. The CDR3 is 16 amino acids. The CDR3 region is CASSLARAGGTDTQYF. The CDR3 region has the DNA TGTGCCAGCAGCTTAGCGCGGGCGGGGGGCACAGATACGCAGTATTTT.

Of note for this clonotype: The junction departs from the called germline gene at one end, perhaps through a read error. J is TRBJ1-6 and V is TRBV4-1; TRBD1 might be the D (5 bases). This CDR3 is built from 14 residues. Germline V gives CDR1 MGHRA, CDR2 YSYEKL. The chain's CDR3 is CASSQVLGGTSRLF. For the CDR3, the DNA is TGCGCCAGCAGCCAAGTTCTCGGTGGGACGAGCCGGCTTTTT.

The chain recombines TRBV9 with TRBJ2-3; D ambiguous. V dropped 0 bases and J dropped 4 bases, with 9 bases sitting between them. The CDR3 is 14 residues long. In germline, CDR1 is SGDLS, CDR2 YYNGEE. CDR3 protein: CASSVEGWPDTQYF. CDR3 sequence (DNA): TGTGCCAGCAGCGTAGAGGGATGGCCAGATACGCAGTATTTT.

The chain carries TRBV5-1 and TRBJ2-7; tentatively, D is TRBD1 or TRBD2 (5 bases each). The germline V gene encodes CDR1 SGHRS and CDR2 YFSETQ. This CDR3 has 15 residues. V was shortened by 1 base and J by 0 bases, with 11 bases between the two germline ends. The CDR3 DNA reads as TGCGCCAGCAGCTTGTTGGGGACGGCCTCCTACGAGCAGTACTTC. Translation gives CASSLLGTASYEQYF.

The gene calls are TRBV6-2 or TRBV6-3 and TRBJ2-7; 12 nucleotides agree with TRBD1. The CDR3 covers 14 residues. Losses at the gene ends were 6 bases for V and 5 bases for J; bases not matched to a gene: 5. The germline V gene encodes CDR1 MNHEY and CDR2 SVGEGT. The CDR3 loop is CASRRDRGLHEQYV. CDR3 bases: TGTGCCAGCAGGCGGGACAGGGGGCTCCACGAGCAGTACGTC.

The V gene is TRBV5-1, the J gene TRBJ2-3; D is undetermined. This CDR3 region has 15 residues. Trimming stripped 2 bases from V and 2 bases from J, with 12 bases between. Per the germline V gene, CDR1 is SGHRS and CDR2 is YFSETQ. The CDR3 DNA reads TGCGCCAGCAGCTTAACGGGCCAGCTCACAGATACGCAGTATTTT. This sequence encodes CASSLTGQLTDTQYF.

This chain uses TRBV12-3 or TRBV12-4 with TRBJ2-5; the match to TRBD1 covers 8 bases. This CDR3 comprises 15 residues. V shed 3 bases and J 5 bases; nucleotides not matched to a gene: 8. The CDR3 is CASSFQQGVRETQYF. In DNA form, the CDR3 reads TGTGCCAGCAGTTTTCAACAGGGGGTTCGTGAGACCCAGTACTTC.

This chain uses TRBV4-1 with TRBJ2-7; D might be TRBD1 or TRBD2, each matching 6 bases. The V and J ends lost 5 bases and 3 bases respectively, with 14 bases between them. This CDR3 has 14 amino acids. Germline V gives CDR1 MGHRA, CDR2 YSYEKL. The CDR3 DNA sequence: TGCGCCAGCAGCAGTCAGAGGGGGGACTACGAGCAGTACTTC. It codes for CASSSQRGDYEQYF.

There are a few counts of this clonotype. CDR3 DNA sequence: TGTGCCAGCAGCTTTTACTTGAACACCGGGGAGCTGTTTTTT. Amino acids: CASSFYLNTGELFF. This chain uses TRBV7-3 with TRBJ2-2; no clear D. CDR1 SGHTA and CDR2 FQGTGA come from the germline V gene. The CDR3 extends over 14 amino acids. Trimming cost V 3 bases and J 1 base, with 6 bases left between them. The full variable domain, completed using reference TRBV7-3 and TRBJ2-2, is GAGVSQTPSNKVTEKGKYVELRCDPISGHTALYWYRQSLGQGPEFLIYFQGTGAADDSGLPNDRFFAVRPEGSVSTLKIQRTERGDSAVYLCASSFYLNTGELFFGEGSRLTVL.

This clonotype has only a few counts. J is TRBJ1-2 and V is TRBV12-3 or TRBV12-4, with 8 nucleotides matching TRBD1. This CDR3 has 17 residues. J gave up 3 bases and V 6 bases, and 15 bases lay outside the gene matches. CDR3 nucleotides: TGTGCCAGCAGCGGCGGGGGCACAGGGGGAGTCGACTATGGCTACACCTTC. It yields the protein CASSGGGTGGVDYGYTF.

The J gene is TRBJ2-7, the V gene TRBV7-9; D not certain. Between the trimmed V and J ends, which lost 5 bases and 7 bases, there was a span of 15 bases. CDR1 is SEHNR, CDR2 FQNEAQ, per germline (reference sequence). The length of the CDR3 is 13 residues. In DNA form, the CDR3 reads TGTGCCAGCAGCCCGGCTCGACTGGATGAGCAGTACTTC. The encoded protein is CASSPARLDEQYF. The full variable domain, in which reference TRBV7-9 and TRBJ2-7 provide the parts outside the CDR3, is DTGVSQNPRHKITKRGQNVTFRCDPISEHNRLYWYRQTLGQGPEFLTYFQNEAQLEKSRLLSDRFSAERPKGSFSTLEIQRTEQGDSAMYLCASSPARLDEQYFGPGTRLTVT.

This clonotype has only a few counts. DNA for the CDR3: TGTGCCAGCAGCTACAGGGGTTCACCCCTCCACTTT. It yields the protein CASSYRGSPLHF. The chain couples TRBV12-3 or TRBV12-4 to TRBJ1-6; 7 bases line up with TRBD1. The CDR3 has 12 amino acids. V was pared by 6 bases and J by 9 bases, with 2 bases of the junction left unmatched.

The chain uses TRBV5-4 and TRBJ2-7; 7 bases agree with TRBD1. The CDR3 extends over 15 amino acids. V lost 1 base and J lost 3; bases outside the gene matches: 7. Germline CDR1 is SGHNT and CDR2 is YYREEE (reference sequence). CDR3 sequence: CASSLSRQGGYEQYF. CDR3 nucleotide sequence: TGTGCCAGCAGCTTGTCCAGACAGGGCGGCTACGAGCAGTACTTC. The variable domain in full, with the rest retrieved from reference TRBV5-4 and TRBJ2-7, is ETGVTQSPTHLIKTRGQQVTLRCSSQSGHNTVSWYQQALGQGPQFIFQYYREEENGRGNFPPRFSGLQFPNYSSELNVNALELDDSALYLCASSLSRQGGYEQYFGPGTRLTVT.

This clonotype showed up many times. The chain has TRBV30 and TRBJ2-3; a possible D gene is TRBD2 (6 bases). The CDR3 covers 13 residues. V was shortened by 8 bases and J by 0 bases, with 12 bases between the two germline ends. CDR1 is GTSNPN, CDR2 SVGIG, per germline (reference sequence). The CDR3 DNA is TGTGCCAGCACCGGGGGTAGCACAGATACGCAGTATTTT. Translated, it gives CASTGGSTDTQYF.

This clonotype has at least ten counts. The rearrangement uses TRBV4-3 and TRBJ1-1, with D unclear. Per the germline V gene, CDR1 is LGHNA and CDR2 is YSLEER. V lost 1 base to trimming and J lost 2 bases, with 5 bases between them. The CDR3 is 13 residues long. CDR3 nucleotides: TGCGCCAGCAGCCAAGGTGAAAACACTGAAGCTTTCTTT. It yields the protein CASSQGENTEAFF.

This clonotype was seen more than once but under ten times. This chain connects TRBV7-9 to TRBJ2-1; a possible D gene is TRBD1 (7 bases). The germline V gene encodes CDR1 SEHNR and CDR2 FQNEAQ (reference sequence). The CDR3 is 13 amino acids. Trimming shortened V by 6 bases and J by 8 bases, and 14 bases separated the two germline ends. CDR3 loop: CASSQGGLYEQFF. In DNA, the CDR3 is TGTGCCAGCAGTCAGGGGGGCCTATATGAGCAGTTCTTC.